This T cell receptor beta chain was recorded in a study of CD8 T cells in ankylosing spondylitis. Overall study findings and caveats: Eight highly homologous variants formed a TCR beta motif that appeared characteristic of ankylosing spondylitis blood. In the blood and synovial fluid of reactive arthritis, some motif variants had been previously reported. Disease-linked clones were reportedly significantly enriched in matched ankylosing spondylitis synovial fluid.

Concerning this clonotype: Its specificity is not known. This may be a read error: a much more frequent sequence differs by one nucleotide. As the CDR3 is not closed by the conserved phenylalanine or tryptophan, this likely results from a read error.

The CDR3 extends over 16 amino acids. V gave up 5 bases and J gave up 0 bases; unmatched junction bases: 10. Germline CDR1 and CDR2: MNHNS and SASEGT. Each TCR beta library was made by quantitative 5'-RACE that incorporated molecular barcodes. TCRdb reprocessed the 5' RACE reads via MiXCR and lists one record per CDR3 protein. This sample has 250,000 to 400,000 distinct CDR3 sequences, with 11% found just once. The rearrangement links TRBV6-1 to TRBJ2-7; 7 positions agree with TRBD2. The clonotype was recovered from a female donor with ankylosing spondylitis or in good health (not recorded which). The sequenced sample consisted of blood, either unsorted or a sorted T cell fraction (not recorded which). DNA of the CDR3: TGTGCCAGCAGTCTTCGCAGGGAGGGGAGCTCCTACGAGCAGTACTCC. It yields the protein CASSLRREGSSYEQYS.